A selection of T cell receptor beta chains follows, all from one sample in a study of blood T cell repertoires in COVID-19. TCRdb's table, derived via immunoSEQ multiplex PCR, lists solely in-frame clones and lacks some. The top ten hold about 8.6% of the sample, which has 130,000 to 150,000 clones, roughly three quarters seen once. Source material: peripheral blood. Source of these receptors: a man aged 45-65 years with active or convalescent COVID-19. CDR3s include the opening cysteine and the closing phenylalanine or tryptophan. Each record gives: CDR3 length, clone size, J gene, V gene, D gene, CDR3 DNA, CDR3 protein. A D gene is named only where the DNA matches it firmly. Part of the rows lack a size; the others show once, few, many or a class for expanded clones.

14	.	TRBJ2-7	TRBV21-1	.	TGTGCCAGAGCCAGCACAGGGGGCTTGTACGAGCAGTACTTC	CARASTGGLYEQYF
12	.	TRBJ2-2	TRBV2	.	TGTGCCAGCAGCCGGAGGGCCGGGGAGCTGTTTTTT	CASSRRAGELFF
14	.	TRBJ1-4	TRBV19	.	TGTGCCAGTAGTATAAGGAGACAGGATGAAAAACTGTTTTTT	CASSIRRQDEKLFF
14	.	TRBJ2-4	TRBV7-9	TRBD2	TGTGCCAGCAGCTTAGGCGGACTAGCGGACATTCAGTACTTC	CASSLGGLADIQYF
14	.	TRBJ1-1	TRBV6-5	TRBD1	TGTGCCAGCACCTGGGACAGGGCGGGGACTGAAGCTTTCTTT	CASTWDRAGTEAFF
14	once	TRBJ2-3	TRBV27	TRBD1	TGTGCCAGCTCCCAGGACAGGGCCACAGATACGCAGTATTTT	CASSQDRATDTQYF
13	.	TRBJ1-6	TRBV27	.	TGTGCCAGCAGTCTTAGTAAGAATTCACCCCTCCACTTT	CASSLSKNSPLHF
13	once	TRBJ2-1	TRBV15	TRBD2	TGTGCCACCAGGACTAGCGGTTACAATGAGCAGTTCTTC	CATRTSGYNEQFF
15	.	TRBJ2-3	TRBV3-1/TRBV3-2	TRBD2	TGTGCCAGCAGCCGCCAATCTAGCGGGAGGGATACGCAGTATTTT	CASSRQSSGRDTQYF
20	few	TRBJ2-6	TRBV28	.	TGTGCCAGCAGAGCATTGGAACTCAGGGGTTTAGGCTCTGGGGCCAACGTCCTGACTTTC	CASRALELRGLGSGANVLTF
14	once	TRBJ1-3	TRBV19	TRBD1	TGTGCCAGTAACACACAGGGGGCTGGAAACACCATATATTTT	CASNTQGAGNTIYF
13	.	TRBJ2-1	TRBV7-9	.	TGTGCCAGCAGCCATTGGGGGGACAATGAGCAGTTCTTC	CASSHWGDNEQFF
16	.	TRBJ2-7	TRBV6-5	TRBD2	TGTGCCAGCAGTTACGGGGGACTAGCGGGGGATTACGAGCAGTACTTC	CASSYGGLAGDYEQYF
15	.	TRBJ1-6	TRBV14	.	TGTGCCAGCAGCCCCCTAGGAGGGTTCAGTTCACCCCTCCACTTT	CASSPLGGFSSPLHF
14	.	TRBJ2-7	TRBV27	.	TGTGCCAGCAGTCTCACGGGACTGGCGGGGGAGCAGTACTTC	CASSLTGLAGEQYF
13	.	TRBJ1-1	TRBV6-5	TRBD1	TGTGCCAGCAGGCGGACAGGGGACACTGAAGCTTTCTTT	CASRRTGDTEAFF
13	.	TRBJ1-1	TRBV6-5	.	TGTGCCAGCAGTAGGACAGCGAACACTGAAGCTTTCTTT	CASSRTANTEAFF
15	.	TRBJ2-2	TRBV7-6	.	TGTGCCAGCAGCCGTCAAAATACTAACACCGGGGAGCTGTTTTTT	CASSRQNTNTGELFF
16	.	TRBJ1-1	TRBV28	.	TGTGCCAGCACTCCTTCGGGGGGCTCCATGAACACTGAAGCTTTCTTT	CASTPSGGSMNTEAFF
15	.	TRBJ2-5	TRBV6-5	TRBD1	TGTGCCAGCAGCAGGGACAGGGCGACCCCAGAGACCCAGTACTTC	CASSRDRATPETQYF
15	.	TRBJ2-3	TRBV11-2	TRBD2	TGTGCCAGCAGCTTAGTTGGACTAGCGGGAGATACGCAGTATTTT	CASSLVGLAGDTQYF
14	.	TRBJ1-1	TRBV7-3	.	TGTGCCAGCAGCTTATTAGTCGGGAACGCTGAAGCTTTCTTT	CASSLLVGNAEAFF
15	.	TRBJ2-7	TRBV7-9	.	TGTGCCAGCAGCCCTACAGGGTCCTCAGATGACGAGCAGTACTTC	CASSPTGSSDDEQYF
15	.	TRBJ1-1	TRBV3-1/TRBV3-2	TRBD1	TGTGCCAGCAGCCTTACAGGGGGCTTCCCCACTGAAGCTTTCTTT	CASSLTGGFPTEAFF
15	.	TRBJ2-1	TRBV7-2	TRBD2	TGTGCCAGCACCCATAGCGGGGTTTCCTACAATGAGCAGTTCTTC	CASTHSGVSYNEQFF
14	.	TRBJ1-2	TRBV28	.	TGTGCCAGCAGTCCAGATCCAGGCTACTATGGCTACACCTTC	CASSPDPGYYGYTF
15	.	TRBJ2-5	TRBV5-4	TRBD1	TGTGCCAGCAGCGATTATGACAGGGGGCAGGAGACCCAGTACTTC	CASSDYDRGQETQYF
14	.	TRBJ2-5	TRBV7-9	TRBD1	TGTGCCAGCAGCCGGGACAGGGGAAGGGAGACCCAGTACTTC	CASSRDRGRETQYF
14	.	TRBJ2-7	TRBV3-1/TRBV3-2	TRBD2	TGTGCCAGCAGCCCTCCTTTTAGCGGGTACGAGCAGTACTTC	CASSPPFSGYEQYF
14	.	TRBJ1-3	TRBV6-5	.	TGTGCCAGCAGTACGAGTCCCTCTGGAAACACCATATATTTT	CASSTSPSGNTIYF
14	few	TRBJ2-3	TRBV2	.	TGTGCCAGCAGTGGTGACAGAAGCACAGATACGCAGTATTTT	CASSGDRSTDTQYF
16	.	TRBJ2-3	TRBV30	TRBD1	TGTGCCTGGAGTGTTCCCTCCGGGACAGGGAAGGATACGCAGTATTTT	CAWSVPSGTGKDTQYF
13	.	TRBJ2-7	TRBV29-1	TRBD2	TGCAGCACCGGGACTAGCGGGACAGGCGAGCAGTACTTC	CSTGTSGTGEQYF
13	.	TRBJ1-2	TRBV19	.	TGTGCCAGTAGTCTCGGACTGATCTATGGCTACACCTTC	CASSLGLIYGYTF
13	.	TRBJ2-7	TRBV27	TRBD2	TGTGCCAGCAGGCCTCCAGCGGGGGCCGAGCAGTACTTC	CASRPPAGAEQYF
14	.	TRBJ2-4	TRBV5-1	TRBD1	TGCGCCAGCAGCCCCCGGCAGGGGGATAACATTCAGTACTTC	CASSPRQGDNIQYF
16	.	TRBJ1-2	TRBV28	TRBD1	TGTGCCAGCAGCTTAACCGGGACAGGGTTTTTGAAGGGCTACACCTTC	CASSLTGTGFLKGYTF
14	.	TRBJ2-3	TRBV28	.	TGTGCCAGCAGCCTACCATCGAGCACAGATACGCAGTATTTT	CASSLPSSTDTQYF
13	.	TRBJ1-4	TRBV28	TRBD1	TGTGCCAGCAGTTCCCGGGACAGTGAAAAACTGTTTTTT	CASSSRDSEKLFF
15	once	TRBJ1-6	TRBV2	TRBD1	TGTGCCAGCTTGACCCCTGGACAGGGGAATTCACCCCTCCACTTT	CASLTPGQGNSPLHF
13	once	TRBJ2-5	TRBV24-1	.	TGTGCCACCAGTGAGTCCGCAGTCGAGACCCAGTACTTC	CATSESAVETQYF
13	.	TRBJ2-1	TRBV20-1	.	TGCAGTGCTAGTGTTGACATCTACAATGAGCAGTTCTTC	CSASVDIYNEQFF
14	many	TRBJ2-2	TRBV7-9	.	TGTGCCAGCAGCTTTAGGGCTAGCCCCGGGGAGCTGTTTTTT	CASSFRASPGELFF
12	.	TRBJ2-1	TRBV12-3/TRBV12-4	.	TGTGCCAGCAGTGCTCAGAACAATGAGCAGTTCTTC	CASSAQNNEQFF
15	.	TRBJ2-2	TRBV5-1	TRBD1	TGCGCCAGCAGCAAGGGACAGGGGGCCGCCGGGGAGCTGTTTTTT	CASSKGQGAAGELFF
17	.	TRBJ2-3	TRBV28	.	TGTGCCAGCAGCTCTATCGACAAGACCTTATTCACAGATACGCAGTATTTT	CASSSIDKTLFTDTQYF
15	few	TRBJ2-1	TRBV4-2	TRBD2	TGTGCCAGCAGCCGCGGGCTAGCGGGAGGGATTGAGCAGTTCTTC	CASSRGLAGGIEQFF
15	.	TRBJ2-2	TRBV9	TRBD1	TGTGCCAGCAGCGCCCGGGACAGTCACACCGGGGAGCTGTTTTTT	CASSARDSHTGELFF
18	.	TRBJ2-3	TRBV25-1	TRBD2	TGTGCCAGCTCACTCGCGGGGCTAGCGGGAGGGCCGACAGATACGCAGTATTTT	CASSLAGLAGGPTDTQYF
15	.	TRBJ2-1	TRBV4-1	TRBD2	TGCGCCAGCAGCCAGGGCACGGGACTAAATTCTCGTCTGTTCTTC	CASSQGTGLNSRLFF
15	.	TRBJ2-1	TRBV28	TRBD1	TGTGCCAGCAGTTTATGGGTGACAGGGGACAATGAGCAGTTCTTC	CASSLWVTGDNEQFF
15	.	TRBJ1-2	TRBV7-9	TRBD1	TGTGCCAGCAGCCCCGGGACAGGGGCGCACTATGGCTACACCTTC	CASSPGTGAHYGYTF